This TCR beta chain was recorded in a study of identifying expanded T cells in peripheral blood. Regarding the study as a whole: Approximately 1.2 clones differed between technical replicates, versus approximately 17 and 20 over time. Clone count variance between approximately 2-week samples rose with total template count.

Regarding this clone: Its target is not known.

Profiling relied on immunoSEQ multiplex PCR, and the TCRdb table lists in-frame clones only, not all of them. The sample comprises tens of thousands of clones, 88% of which are singletons, and roughly 19% rests with the top ten. The CDR3 totals 15 residues. Germline V gene lookup returns CDR1 MDHEN and CDR2 SYDVKM. The V end was cut by 2 bases, the J end by 5 bases, with 12 bases between. The receptor comes from a person aged 18 to 75 in good health. Sequencing was carried out using blood. This chain joins TRBV28 and TRBJ1-4; D is ambiguous. CDR3 residues: CASSLLLLGNEKLFF. DNA of the CDR3: TGTGCCAGCAGTTTACTCCTCCTTGGGAATGAAAAACTGTTTTTT.